A selection of T cell receptor beta chains follows, all from one sample in a study of blood T cells in healthy people across ages. TCRdb re-analysed the 5' RACE reads in MiXCR, keeping a single row per CDR3 protein. The profile shows 380,000 or so distinct CDR3 sequences, approximately 51% of them singletons. Sequencing input: blood. These receptors all come from a man in his 60s in good health. CDR3s include the opening cysteine and the closing phenylalanine or tryptophan. The D gene is left open where the match is weak. Rows give clone size only sometimes, using once, few, many, or a class for an expanded clone.

size	J	V	D	CDR3	DNA
.	TRBJ2-3	TRBV6-4	.	CASSPSEHTDTQYF	TGTGCCAGCAGCCCTAGCGAACACACAGATACGCAGTATTTT
many	TRBJ2-5	TRBV5-1	.	CASSLAMAFQETQYF	TGCGCCAGCAGCTTGGCCATGGCTTTTCAAGAGACCCAGTACTTC
.	TRBJ2-5	TRBV4-3	TRBD2	CAGSQARTSGSSETQYF	TGCGCCGGCAGCCAAGCCCGGACTAGCGGGAGCAGCGAGACCCAGTACTTC
.	TRBJ2-1	TRBV12-3/TRBV12-4	.	CASSFKHGPSYNEQFF	TGTGCCAGCAGTTTTAAACACGGACCCTCCTACAATGAGCAGTTCTTC
.	TRBJ1-1	TRBV6-1	TRBD1	CASSEWAGGNTEAFF	TGTGCCAGCAGTGAATGGGCAGGGGGGAACACTGAAGCTTTCTTT
.	TRBJ2-3	TRBV5-5	TRBD1	CASSFMQGADTQYF	TGTGCCAGCAGCTTTATGCAGGGGGCAGATACGCAGTATTTT
.	TRBJ2-7	TRBV4-3	.	CASSQELHYEQYF	TGCGCCAGCAGCCAAGAGCTGCACTACGAGCAGTACTTC
.	TRBJ2-7	TRBV20-1	TRBD2	CSARSGGPAVSHEQYF	TGCAGTGCTAGAAGCGGGGGCCCCGCCGTTTCCCACGAGCAGTACTTC
.	TRBJ1-2	TRBV30	.	CAWSKIDSRGYGYTF	TGTGCCTGGAGTAAGATAGACTCTAGGGGCTATGGCTACACCTTC
.	TRBJ2-7	TRBV5-5	.	CASSFAQGSFRTYEQYF	TGTGCCAGCAGCTTCGCTCAGGGGAGCTTCCGGACCTACGAGCAGTACTTC
many	TRBJ2-1	TRBV29-1	TRBD2	CSVEGTLASHNEQFF	TGCAGCGTTGAAGGGACACTAGCGTCCCACAATGAGCAGTTCTTC
few	TRBJ2-4	TRBV20-1	.	CSARVAGVHIQYF	TGCAGTGCTAGAGTGGCAGGGGTTCACATTCAGTACTTC
.	TRBJ2-1	TRBV7-3	.	CPSSSQRSSEQFF	TGTCCCAGTAGCTCCCAGCGCAGTAGTGAGCAGTTCTTC
.	TRBJ2-3	TRBV9	.	CASSVRWGADTQYF	TGTGCCAGCAGCGTGCGTTGGGGAGCAGATACGCAGTATTTT